The sequence of this TCR beta chain was determined in a study of OX40 agonist ivuxolimab in advanced cancers. The CDR3 runs to 13 residues. Looked up from germline, CDR1 is SGHRS and CDR2 is YFSETQ. Trimming removed 1 base from V and 4 bases from J, with 5 bases in between. In its sample, this clone ranks as medium-sized. The method was immunoSEQ multiplex PCR; TCRdb's version includes in-frame clones alone and lacks a portion of them. The sample shows 62,000 or so clones, around four fifths of them seen only once. This clonotype was obtained from an adult with an advanced solid tumor such as melanoma, head and neck, liver or kidney cancer. This rearrangement joins TRBV5-1 to TRBJ2-2; D ambiguous. The sequencing used CD4+ or CD8+ T cells sorted from blood, collected in a trial of the OX40 agonist ivuxolimab. The CDR3 sequence: CASSLIPTGELFF. In DNA form, the CDR3 reads TGCGCCAGCAGCTTGATACCCACCGGGGAGCTGTTTTTT. Filled out from reference TRBV5-1 and TRBJ2-2, the complete variable domain reads KAGVTQTPRYLIKTRGQQVTLSCSPISGHRSVSWYQQTPGQGLQFLFEYFSETQRNKGNFPGRFSGRQFSNSRSEMNVSTLELGDSALYLCASSLIPTGELFFGEGSRLTVL.